A selection of T cell receptor beta chains follows, all from one sample in a study of cytomegalovirus exposure and HLA in healthy donors. The table came from immunoSEQ multiplex PCR; TCRdb's copy has only in-frame clones and leaves some out. This sample has hundreds of thousands of clones, with approximately 86% found just once. The sequenced sample was PBMCs. These receptors all stem from a woman in her twenties or thirties in good health and CMV-seropositive. CDR3s include the opening cysteine and the closing phenylalanine or tryptophan. The D gene is left open where the match is weak. Size tells how often a clone was seen (once, few, many) or the class of an expanded clone, and some rows leave it out.

CAWSSWQMNTEAFF	TGTGCCTGGAGTTCGTGGCAGATGAACACTGAAGCTTTCTTT	-	-	TRBV30	TRBJ1-1
CASSPRDQETQYF	TGTGCCAGCAGCCCCCGGGACCAAGAGACCCAGTACTTC	-	-	TRBV7-9	TRBJ2-5
CASSSRQGWAGELFF	TGTGCCAGCAGCTCTAGACAGGGGTGGGCCGGGGAGCTGTTTTTT	TRBD1	-	TRBV7-9	TRBJ2-2
CASSPSRGGVVETQYF	TGTGCCAGCAGTCCTTCTAGGGGAGGTGTAGTAGAGACCCAGTACTTC	-	-	TRBV27	TRBJ2-5
CASSLAVERETQYF	TGCGCCAGCAGCTTGGCCGTCGAGCGGGAGACCCAGTACTTC	-	few	TRBV5-1	TRBJ2-5
CSVPQTGGYGYTF	TGCAGCGTTCCTCAGACAGGGGGCTATGGCTACACCTTC	TRBD1	-	TRBV29-1	TRBJ1-2
CASVIQGWDQPQHF	TGTGCCAGCGTTATCCAGGGATGGGATCAGCCCCAGCATTTT	-	-	TRBV28	TRBJ1-5
CASSPGGQVEAFF	TGTGCCAGCTCACCTGGGGGACAGGTTGAAGCTTTCTTT	TRBD1	-	TRBV18	TRBJ1-1
CASSFLASGTTDTQYF	TGTGCCAGCAGTTTTCTAGCTAGCGGGACCACAGATACGCAGTATTTT	TRBD2	-	TRBV27	TRBJ2-3
CASFSLQPQHF	TGCGCCAGCTTCAGTCTTCAGCCCCAGCATTTT	-	-	TRBV10-1	TRBJ1-5
CASSLGSGSLNEQYF	TGTGCCAGCAGCTTAGGTAGCGGGAGTCTCAACGAGCAGTACTTC	TRBD2	-	TRBV7-9	TRBJ2-7
CASSLFLAGSGTYEQYF	TGTGCCAGCAGCTTATTCCTAGCGGGGAGTGGAACCTACGAGCAGTACTTC	TRBD2	-	TRBV7-2	TRBJ2-7
CASSEQGNGNQPQHF	TGTGCCAGCAGTGAACAGGGGAATGGCAATCAGCCCCAGCATTTT	TRBD1	-	TRBV28	TRBJ1-5
CASSSSLDSHYGYTF	TGTGCCAGCAGTTCCAGCCTCGACAGCCACTATGGCTACACCTTC	-	-	TRBV28	TRBJ1-2
CASNLQGASTNEQFF	TGTGCCAGCAACTTACAGGGGGCGTCGACCAATGAGCAGTTCTTC	TRBD1	-	TRBV7-9	TRBJ2-1
CASSALGSQGFSFF	TGCGCCAGCTCCGCTTTAGGCTCTCAGGGCTTTTCTTTCTTT	-	-	TRBV5-1	TRBJ1-1
CASSLIPGQQNYEQYF	TGTGCCAGCAGCCTAATCCCAGGACAGCAAAATTACGAGCAGTACTTC	-	-	TRBV4-2	TRBJ2-7
CATSRDVSGGDGYTF	TGTGCCACCAGCAGAGATGTTTCCGGGGGAGATGGCTACACCTTC	-	-	TRBV15	TRBJ1-2
CASSLVSGRASTDTQYF	TGTGCCAGCAGCTTAGTGAGCGGGAGGGCCTCGACAGATACGCAGTATTTT	TRBD2	few	TRBV7-2	TRBJ2-3
CAISASGINEQFF	TGTGCCATCAGTGCTAGCGGGATCAATGAGCAGTTCTTC	TRBD2	-	TRBV10-3	TRBJ2-1
CASSMNRGANYGYTF	TGTGCCAGCAGCATGAACAGGGGAGCCAACTATGGCTACACCTTC	TRBD1	-	TRBV7-2	TRBJ1-2
CAWNLAGGQANYGYTF	TGTGCCTGGAACCTTGCGGGCGGCCAAGCTAACTATGGCTACACCTTC	-	-	TRBV30	TRBJ1-2
CASRAGWFEQYF	TGCGCCAGCAGGGCGGGATGGTTCGAGCAGTACTTC	-	once	TRBV5-1	TRBJ2-7
CASSEDSYGYTF	TGTGCCAGCAGTGAGGACAGCTATGGCTACACCTTC	-	-	TRBV2	TRBJ1-2
CASSSLCF	TGTGCCAGCAGCTCCCTTTGCTTT	-	-	TRBV21-1	TRBJ1-1
CASSQDDRDYGYTF	TGTGCCAGCAGCCAAGATGACAGGGACTATGGCTACACCTTC	TRBD1	few	TRBV4-2	TRBJ1-2
CASSLDPGAGNEQFF	TGTGCCAGCAGCTTAGATCCGGGAGCTGGGAATGAGCAGTTCTTC	-	-	TRBV7-8	TRBJ2-1
CAWSDSNNQPQHF	TGTGCCTGGAGTGACTCAAACAATCAGCCCCAGCATTTT	-	-	TRBV30	TRBJ1-5
CASSPVEGKGYEQYF	TGTGCCAGCAGCCCTGTGGAGGGGAAGGGCTACGAGCAGTACTTC	-	-	TRBV6-5	TRBJ2-7
CASSLWENQPQHF	TGTGCCAGCAGCTTGTGGGAGAATCAGCCCCAGCATTTT	-	-	TRBV5-6	TRBJ1-5
CASSSRTSSGTDTQYF	TGCGCCAGCAGCTCGAGGACTAGCTCGGGCACAGATACGCAGTATTTT	TRBD2	-	TRBV5-1	TRBJ2-3
CASSIRDNQFF	TGTGCCAGCAGCATCCGGGACAATCAGTTCTTC	-	-	TRBV7-2	TRBJ2-1
CASREGQANQPQHF	TGTGCCAGCAGGGAAGGACAGGCTAATCAGCCCCAGCATTTT	TRBD1	-	TRBV27	TRBJ1-5
CSAVQGPYNEAFF	TGCAGCGCTGTACAGGGACCGTATAACGAAGCTTTCTTT	-	-	TRBV29-1	TRBJ1-1
CASSSGPNQPQHF	TGTGCCAGCAGTTCAGGGCCTAATCAGCCCCAGCATTTT	-	-	TRBV7-3	TRBJ1-5
CASRPEQGRNEQFF	TGTGCCAGCAGGCCGGAGCAGGGGCGCAATGAGCAGTTCTTC	-	once	TRBV5-4	TRBJ2-1
CASSEPARGGYTF	TGTGCCAGCAGTGAACCAGCCAGGGGAGGCTACACCTTC	-	-	TRBV25-1	TRBJ1-2
CASSLLAGDYNEQFF	TGTGCCAGCAGTTTACTAGCGGGAGATTACAATGAGCAGTTCTTC	TRBD2	-	TRBV6-4	TRBJ2-1
CAWREREIGELFF	TGTGCCTGGAGAGAACGGGAGATCGGGGAGCTGTTTTTT	-	-	TRBV30	TRBJ2-2
CASSLRGTEAFF	TGTGCCAGCAGTCTTAGGGGCACTGAAGCTTTCTTT	-	-	TRBV2	TRBJ1-1
CASSYSKWRTEAFF	TGTGCCAGCAGTTACTCGAAGTGGAGGACTGAAGCTTTCTTT	-	-	TRBV6-5	TRBJ1-1
CASSQNSGSYETQYF	TGCGCCAGCAGCCAGAATAGCGGGAGTTACGAGACCCAGTACTTC	TRBD2	-	TRBV5-1	TRBJ2-5
CASSDPQGAGTEAFF	TGTGCCAGCAGCGACCCACAGGGGGCAGGGACTGAAGCTTTCTTT	TRBD1	-	TRBV5-4	TRBJ1-1
CASSLEGTSGRTSTDTQYF	TGCGCCAGCAGCTTGGAAGGGACTAGCGGGAGAACTAGCACAGATACGCAGTATTTT	TRBD2	-	TRBV5-1	TRBJ2-3
CASSLGIQDTEAFF	TGCGCCAGCAGCCTGGGGATACAGGACACTGAAGCTTTCTTT	-	-	TRBV4-1	TRBJ1-1
CSVESFSYNEQFF	TGCAGCGTTGAAAGCTTCTCCTACAATGAGCAGTTCTTC	-	-	TRBV29-1	TRBJ2-1
CASRPGQGSYEQYF	TGTGCCAGCAGACCGGGACAGGGATCCTACGAGCAGTACTTC	TRBD1	-	TRBV6-6	TRBJ2-7
CSVEAGWGTEAFF	TGCAGCGTTGAAGCAGGGTGGGGCACTGAAGCTTTCTTT	-	-	TRBV29-1	TRBJ1-1
CASSAGGDTVLHNYYEQYF	TGTGCCAGCAGCGCTGGAGGGGATACGGTCCTCCATAACTACTACGAGCAGTACTTC	-	once	TRBV9	TRBJ2-7
CASSVGRGDDTEAFF	TGTGCCAGCAGCGTAGGCAGGGGAGATGACACTGAAGCTTTCTTT	-	-	TRBV9	TRBJ1-1